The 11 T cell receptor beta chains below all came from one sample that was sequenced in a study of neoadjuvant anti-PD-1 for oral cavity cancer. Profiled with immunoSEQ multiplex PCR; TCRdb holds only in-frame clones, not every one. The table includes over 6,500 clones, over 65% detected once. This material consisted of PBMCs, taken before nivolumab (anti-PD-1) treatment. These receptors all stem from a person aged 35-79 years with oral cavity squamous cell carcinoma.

The CDR3 loop reads CASSLSQGEAFF. The CDR3, as DNA: TGTGCCAGCAGTTTATCGCAGGGAGAAGCTTTCTTT. This chain links TRBV27 with TRBJ1-1, with D tentatively TRBD1 (5 bases). Germline V gene lookup returns CDR1 MNHEY and CDR2 SMNVEV (reference sequence). The CDR3 length is 12 residues. The V gene lost 0 bases and the J gene lost 8 bases, with 7 bases spanning the gap.

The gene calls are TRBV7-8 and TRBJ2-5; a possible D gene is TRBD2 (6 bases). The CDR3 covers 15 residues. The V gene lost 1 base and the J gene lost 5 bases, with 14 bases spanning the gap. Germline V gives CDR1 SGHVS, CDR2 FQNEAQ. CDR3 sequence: CASSLVGGGGETQYF. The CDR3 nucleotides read TGTGCCAGCAGCTTAGTAGGCGGCGGAGGGGAGACCCAGTACTTC.

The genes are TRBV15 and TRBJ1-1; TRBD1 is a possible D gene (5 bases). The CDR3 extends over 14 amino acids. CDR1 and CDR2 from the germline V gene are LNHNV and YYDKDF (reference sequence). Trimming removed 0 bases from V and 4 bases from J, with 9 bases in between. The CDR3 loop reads CATSRDLGATEAFF. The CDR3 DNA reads TGTGCCACCAGCAGAGATCTCGGGGCCACTGAAGCTTTCTTT.

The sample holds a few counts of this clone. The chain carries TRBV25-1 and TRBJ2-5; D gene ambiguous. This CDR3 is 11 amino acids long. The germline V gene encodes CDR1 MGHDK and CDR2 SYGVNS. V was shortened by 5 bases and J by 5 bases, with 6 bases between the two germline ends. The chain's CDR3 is CASSHRETQYF. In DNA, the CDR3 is TGTGCCAGCAGTCACCGGGAGACCCAGTACTTC.

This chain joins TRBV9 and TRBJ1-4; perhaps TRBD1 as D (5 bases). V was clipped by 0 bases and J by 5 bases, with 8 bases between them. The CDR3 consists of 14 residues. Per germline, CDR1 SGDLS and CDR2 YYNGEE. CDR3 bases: TGTGCCAGCAGCGTAGGATGGGGGAATGAAAAACTGTTTTTT. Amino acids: CASSVGWGNEKLFF.

The CDR3 spells CASSPGGGNTGELFF. Here the CDR3 DNA reads TGTGCCAGCAGCCCGGGGGGGGGAAACACCGGGGAGCTGTTTTTT. The chain joins TRBV5-4 to TRBJ2-2, with 8 bases lining up with TRBD2. The CDR3 consists of 15 residues. Unmatched junction bases numbered 4, after V lost 4 bases and J lost 2 bases. The germline V gene encodes CDR1 SGHNT and CDR2 YYREEE (reference sequence).

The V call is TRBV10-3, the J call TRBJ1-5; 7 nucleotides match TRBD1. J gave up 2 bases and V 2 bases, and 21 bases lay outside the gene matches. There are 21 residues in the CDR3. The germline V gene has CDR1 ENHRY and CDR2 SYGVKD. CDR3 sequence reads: CAISEPPGRGRRWWGNQPQHF. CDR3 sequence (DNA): TGTGCCATCAGTGAGCCTCCTGGGAGGGGGCGGCGGTGGTGGGGCAATCAGCCCCAGCATTTT.

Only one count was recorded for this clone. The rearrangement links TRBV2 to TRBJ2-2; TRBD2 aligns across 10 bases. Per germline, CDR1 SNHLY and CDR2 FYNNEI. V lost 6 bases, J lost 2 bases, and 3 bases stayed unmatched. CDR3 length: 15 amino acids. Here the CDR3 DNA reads TGTGCCAGCAGCGGACTAGCGGTAAACACCGGGGAGCTGTTTTTT. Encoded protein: CASSGLAVNTGELFF.

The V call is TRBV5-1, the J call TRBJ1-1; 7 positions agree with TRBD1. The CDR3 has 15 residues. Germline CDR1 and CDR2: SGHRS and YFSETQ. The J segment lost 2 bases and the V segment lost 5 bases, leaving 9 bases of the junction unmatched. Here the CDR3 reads CASSHADRDNTEAFF. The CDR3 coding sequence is TGCGCCAGCAGTCATGCCGACAGGGATAACACTGAAGCTTTCTTT.

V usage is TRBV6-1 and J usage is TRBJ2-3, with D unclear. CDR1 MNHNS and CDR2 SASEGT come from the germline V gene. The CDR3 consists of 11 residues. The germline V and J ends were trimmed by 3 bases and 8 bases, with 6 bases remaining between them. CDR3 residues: CASSDPSTQYF. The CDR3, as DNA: TGTGCCAGCAGTGACCCGAGTACGCAGTATTTT.

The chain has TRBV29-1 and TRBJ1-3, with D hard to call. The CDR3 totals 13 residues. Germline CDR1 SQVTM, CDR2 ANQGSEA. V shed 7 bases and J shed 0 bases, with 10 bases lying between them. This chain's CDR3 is CSAQTSSGNTIYF. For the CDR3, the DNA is TGCAGCGCACAGACCAGCTCTGGAAACACCATATATTTT.